This entry features one T cell receptor (beta chain) sequence. No antigen is known for it. This record comes from a study of identifying expanded T cells in peripheral blood. Study results and limitations: Differentially abundant clones: roughly 1.2 between replicates, just under 17 at roughly 15 days, more than 18 at four. Approximately two-week clone count variance significantly increased as total template count grew.

The table came from immunoSEQ multiplex PCR; TCRdb's copy has only in-frame clones and leaves some out. Here the sample spans under 100,000 clones, around 90% being singletons. V gave up 6 bases and J gave up 5 bases, with 22 bases separating them. This CDR3 has 16 amino acids. Germline-derived CDR1 and CDR2 are KGHSH and LQKENI. The source of this sequence is a person aged 18-70 years in good health. Material for sequencing was blood. This sequence joins TRBV18 and TRBJ1-2; no clear D. The chain's CDR3 is CASSPTATSNGYGYTF. The CDR3 nucleotides are TGTGCCAGCTCCCCGACTGCTACCTCAAATGGGTATGGCTACACCTTC. Together with reference TRBV18 and TRBJ1-2, the CDR3 gives the full variable domain: NAGVMQNPRHLVRRRGQEARLRCSPMKGHSHVYWYRQLPEEGLKFMVYLQKENIIDESGMPKERFSAEFPKEGPSILRIQQVVRGDSAAYFCASSPTATSNGYGYTFGSGTRLTVV.